These T cell receptor beta chains were read from a single sample in a study of blood T cell repertoires in COVID-19. Clones were read by immunoSEQ multiplex PCR, and TCRdb kept only the in-frame ones, dropping some. The repertoire holds more than 70,000 clones, with about 93% as singletons. Sequencing was carried out using peripheral blood. The receptors derive from a woman aged 80 or over with acute or convalescent COVID-19. Each CDR3 is given without its conserved first and last residue. Clone size is stated in some rows and not others, as once, few, many or a class when expanded.

TRBV23-1	.	TRBJ1-1	ASSPTRQMNTEAF
TRBV5-1	.	TRBJ2-7	ASRHSGGEQY
TRBV29-1	.	TRBJ2-5	SVQDDPRRETQY
TRBV7-8	.	TRBJ2-5	ASSWLAGGETQY
TRBV12-3/TRBV12-4	.	TRBJ2-1	ASGLAGTNEQF
TRBV28	.	TRBJ2-2	ASSFELTGYTGELF
TRBV7-9	.	TRBJ2-7	ASSPNRDRSYEQY
TRBV7-7	.	TRBJ2-7	ASSPGTSGSGEQY
TRBV7-9	.	TRBJ1-5	ARGAGVQPQH
TRBV9	.	TRBJ2-7	ASSAQAGGLYEQY
TRBV9	once	TRBJ1-2	ASSVGTGEYGYT
TRBV15	.	TRBJ1-6	ATSGALSSYNSPLH
TRBV5-1	.	TRBJ1-2	ASSSQGSHYGYT
TRBV15	.	TRBJ2-3	ATSRGGTVSTDTQY
TRBV28	once	TRBJ2-1	ASSWDFSYNEQF
TRBV9	.	TRBJ1-4	ASSVECSGGGNEKLF
TRBV11-2	.	TRBJ2-2	ASRGQTNTGELF
TRBV25-1	.	TRBJ1-2	ASSEDTGQGIYGYT
TRBV6-5	.	TRBJ2-7	ASSYQFADPSYEQY
TRBV7-9	.	TRBJ2-2	ASSQADYWSGELF
TRBV5-1	.	TRBJ1-1	ASSLDLVLNTEAF
TRBV3-1/TRBV3-2	.	TRBJ1-6	ASSRRRGNNSPLH
TRBV28	.	TRBJ1-2	ASSLGPQAYGYT
TRBV18	.	TRBJ2-6	ASSPEEGLAAASGANVLT
TRBV5-1	.	TRBJ2-7	ASSVSYSAGVSYEQY
TRBV6-2/TRBV6-3	.	TRBJ2-1	ASSIQGTYNEQF
TRBV19	once	TRBJ1-6	ASSSASLFLNSPLH
TRBV19	.	TRBJ2-7	ASRQGSYEQY
TRBV5-1	.	TRBJ1-1	ASKEGSLNTEAF
TRBV5-8	.	TRBJ2-3	ASSMGRGAITDTQY
TRBV3-1/TRBV3-2	.	TRBJ2-1	ASSNGGTYNEQF
TRBV15	.	TRBJ2-3	ATSRDPLALDTQY
TRBV6-4	.	TRBJ2-3	ASSLAGGADTQY
TRBV4-1	.	TRBJ2-1	ASSQAWTGKENEQF
TRBV2	.	TRBJ1-4	ASSSDRVWEKLF
TRBV18	.	TRBJ1-4	ASSLLQGALEKLF
TRBV12-3/TRBV12-4	.	TRBJ1-1	ASREGAVTEAF
TRBV27	once	TRBJ2-5	ASSNPGTGGVGRETQY
TRBV28	.	TRBJ2-2	ASSLGRSGTGELF
TRBV28	.	TRBJ1-3	ASSTFPGTNTIY
TRBV19	few	TRBJ2-1	ASSGGPLYNEQF
TRBV6-2/TRBV6-3	.	TRBJ1-5	ASSRLTGYQPQH
TRBV5-1	.	TRBJ2-2	ASSFQGANTGELF
TRBV4-3	.	TRBJ1-2	ASSRPTAGGSYGYT
TRBV6-2/TRBV6-3	.	TRBJ2-7	ASSKPGLARPYEQY
TRBV4-3	.	TRBJ2-7	ASSQGPGQGQQQY
TRBV5-4	.	TRBJ1-2	ASSLSGLVHGYT